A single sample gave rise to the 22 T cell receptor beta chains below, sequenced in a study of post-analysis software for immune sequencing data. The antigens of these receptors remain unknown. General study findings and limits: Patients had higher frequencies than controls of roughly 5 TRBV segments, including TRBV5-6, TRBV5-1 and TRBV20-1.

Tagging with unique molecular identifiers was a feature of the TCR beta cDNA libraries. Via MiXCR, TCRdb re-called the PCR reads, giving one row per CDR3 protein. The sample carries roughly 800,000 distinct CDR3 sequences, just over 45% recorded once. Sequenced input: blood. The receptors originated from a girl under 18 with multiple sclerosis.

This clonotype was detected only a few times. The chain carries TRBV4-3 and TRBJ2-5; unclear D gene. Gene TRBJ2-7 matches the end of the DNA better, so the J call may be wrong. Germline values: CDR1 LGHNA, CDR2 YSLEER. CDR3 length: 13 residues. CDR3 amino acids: CASSPTDGYEQYF. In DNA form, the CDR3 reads TGCGCCAGCAGCCCAACCGATGGCTACGAGCAGTACTTC.

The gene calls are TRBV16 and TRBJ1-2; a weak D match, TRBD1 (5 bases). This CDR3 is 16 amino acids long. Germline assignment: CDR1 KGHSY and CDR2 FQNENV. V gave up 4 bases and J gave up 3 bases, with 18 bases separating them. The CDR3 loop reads CASSPQKTGQDYGYTF. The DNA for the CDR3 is TGTGCCAGCAGCCCCCAAAAAACAGGACAAGACTATGGCTACACCTTC. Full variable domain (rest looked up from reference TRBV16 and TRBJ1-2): GEEVAQTPKHLVRGEGQKAKLYCAPIKGHSYVFWYQQVLKNEFKFLISFQNENVFDETGMPKERFSAKCLPNSPCSLEIQATKLEDSAVYFCASSPQKTGQDYGYTFGSGTRLTVV.

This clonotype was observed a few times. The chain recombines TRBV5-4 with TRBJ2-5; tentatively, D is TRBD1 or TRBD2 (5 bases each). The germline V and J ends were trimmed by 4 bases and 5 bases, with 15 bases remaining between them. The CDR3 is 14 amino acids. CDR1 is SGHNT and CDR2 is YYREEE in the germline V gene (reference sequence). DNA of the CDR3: TGTGCCAGCAGCGGTGGAGGACAAGCGGAGACCCAGTACTTC. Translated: CASSGGGQAETQYF.

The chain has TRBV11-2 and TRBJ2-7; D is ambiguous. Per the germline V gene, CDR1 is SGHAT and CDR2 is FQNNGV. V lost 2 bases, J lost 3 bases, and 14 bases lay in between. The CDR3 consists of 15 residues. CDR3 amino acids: CASSLTPEDYYEQYF. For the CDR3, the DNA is TGTGCCAGCAGCTTAACACCAGAGGATTACTACGAGCAGTACTTC.

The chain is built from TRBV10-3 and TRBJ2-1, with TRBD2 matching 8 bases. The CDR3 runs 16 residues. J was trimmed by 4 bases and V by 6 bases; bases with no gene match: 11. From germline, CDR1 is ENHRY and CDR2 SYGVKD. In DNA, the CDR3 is TGTGCCATCAGGCGATATAATAGCGGGACGTACAATGAGCAGTTCTTC. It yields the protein CAIRRYNSGTYNEQFF.

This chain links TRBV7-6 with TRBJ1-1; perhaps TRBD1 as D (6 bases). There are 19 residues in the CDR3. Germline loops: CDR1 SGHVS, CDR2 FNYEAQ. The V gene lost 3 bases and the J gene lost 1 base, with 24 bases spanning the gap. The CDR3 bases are TGTGCCAGCAGCTTCCCGGAGGACAGCCACGCAATGCCGAACACTGAAGCTTTCTTT. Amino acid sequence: CASSFPEDSHAMPNTEAFF.

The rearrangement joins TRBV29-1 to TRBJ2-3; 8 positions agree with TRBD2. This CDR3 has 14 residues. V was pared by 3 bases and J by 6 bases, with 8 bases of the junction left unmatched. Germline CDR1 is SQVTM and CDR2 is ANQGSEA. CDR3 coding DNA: TGCAGCGTTGAGCCGGGAGGGTCCGGGGATACGCAGTATTTT. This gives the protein CSVEPGGSGDTQYF.

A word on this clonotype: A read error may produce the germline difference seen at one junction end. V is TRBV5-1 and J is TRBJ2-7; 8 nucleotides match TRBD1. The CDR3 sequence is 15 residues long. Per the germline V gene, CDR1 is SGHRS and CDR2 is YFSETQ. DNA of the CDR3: TGCGCCAACAGCTTGGAGGCAGGGGGCTATTACGAGCAGTACTTC. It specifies CANSLEAGGYYEQYF. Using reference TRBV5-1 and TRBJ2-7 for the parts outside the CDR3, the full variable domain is KAGVTQTPRYLIKTRGQQVTLSCSPISGHRSVSWYQQTPGQGLQFLFEYFSETQRNKGNFPGRFSGRQFSNSRSEMNVSTLELGDSALYLCANSLEAGGYYEQYFGPGTRLTVT.

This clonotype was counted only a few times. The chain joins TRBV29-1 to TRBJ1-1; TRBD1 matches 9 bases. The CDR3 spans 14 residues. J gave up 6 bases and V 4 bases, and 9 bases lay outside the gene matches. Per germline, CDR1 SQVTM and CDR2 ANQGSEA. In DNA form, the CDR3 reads TGCAGCGTTGGGAGAGGACAGGGGTTGGCTGAAGCTTTCTTT. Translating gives CSVGRGQGLAEAFF.

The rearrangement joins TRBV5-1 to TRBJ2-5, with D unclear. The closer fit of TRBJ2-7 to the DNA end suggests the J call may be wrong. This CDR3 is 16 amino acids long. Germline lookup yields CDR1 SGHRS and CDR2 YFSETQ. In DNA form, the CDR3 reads TGCGCCAGCAGCCTCAATACAGTTCCCTCTTCCCGCGAGCAGTACTTC. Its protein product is CASSLNTVPSSREQYF.

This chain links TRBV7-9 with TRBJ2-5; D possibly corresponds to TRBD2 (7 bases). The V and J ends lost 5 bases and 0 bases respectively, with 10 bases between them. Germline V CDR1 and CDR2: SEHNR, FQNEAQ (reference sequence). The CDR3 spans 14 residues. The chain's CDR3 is CASSAGAYQETQYF. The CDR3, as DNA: TGTGCCAGCAGCGCGGGGGCCTACCAAGAGACCCAGTACTTC.

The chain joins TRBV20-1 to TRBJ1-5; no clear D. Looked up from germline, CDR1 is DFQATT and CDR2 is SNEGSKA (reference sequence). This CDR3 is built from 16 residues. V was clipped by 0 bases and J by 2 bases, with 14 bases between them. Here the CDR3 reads CSARDPRGWGNQPQHF. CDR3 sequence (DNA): TGCAGTGCTAGAGATCCCCGGGGATGGGGCAATCAGCCCCAGCATTTT.

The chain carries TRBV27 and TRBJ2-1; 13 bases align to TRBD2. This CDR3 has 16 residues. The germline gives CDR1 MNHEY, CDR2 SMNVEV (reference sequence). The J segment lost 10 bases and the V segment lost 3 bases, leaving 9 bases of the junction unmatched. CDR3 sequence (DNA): TGTGCCAGCAGTTTTCGGGGACTAGCGGGGACTCGAGAGCAGTTCTTC. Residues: CASSFRGLAGTREQFF.

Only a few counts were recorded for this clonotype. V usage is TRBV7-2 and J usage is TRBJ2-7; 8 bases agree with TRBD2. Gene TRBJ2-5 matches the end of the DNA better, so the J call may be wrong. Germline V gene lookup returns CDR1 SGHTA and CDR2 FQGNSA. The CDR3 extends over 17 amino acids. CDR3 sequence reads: CASSEKRESGWLETQYF. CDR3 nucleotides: TGTGCCAGCAGCGAAAAGCGGGAGTCTGGCTGGTTGGAGACCCAGTACTTC.

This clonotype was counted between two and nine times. The CDR3 protein is CASSLGPGDVYEQYF. DNA of the CDR3: TGCGCCAGCAGCCTCGGCCCAGGGGACGTCTACGAGCAGTACTTC. The V call is TRBV5-1, the J call TRBJ2-7; D possibly corresponds to TRBD1 (6 bases). CDR3 length: 15 amino acids. CDR1 and CDR2 (germline): SGHRS, YFSETQ. Trimming left V 4 bases short and J 3 bases short, with 17 bases between.

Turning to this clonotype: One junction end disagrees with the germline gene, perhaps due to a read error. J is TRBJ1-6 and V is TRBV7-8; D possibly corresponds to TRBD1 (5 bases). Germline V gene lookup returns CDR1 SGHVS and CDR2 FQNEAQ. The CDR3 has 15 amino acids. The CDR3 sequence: CVSSLRDGDPSPLHF. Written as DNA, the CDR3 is TGTGTCAGCAGCTTAAGGGACGGAGACCCTTCACCCCTCCACTTT.

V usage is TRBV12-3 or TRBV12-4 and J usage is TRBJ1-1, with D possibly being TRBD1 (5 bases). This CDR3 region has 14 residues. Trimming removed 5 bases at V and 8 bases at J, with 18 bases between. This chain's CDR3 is CASSPPGTAKEAFF. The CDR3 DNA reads TGTGCCAGCAGTCCACCCGGGACGGCGAAGGAAGCTTTCTTT.

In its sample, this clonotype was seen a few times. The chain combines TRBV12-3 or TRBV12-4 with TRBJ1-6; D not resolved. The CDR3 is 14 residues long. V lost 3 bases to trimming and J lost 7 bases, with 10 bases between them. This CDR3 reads CASSLGTSNSPLHF. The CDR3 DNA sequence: TGTGCCAGCAGTTTGGGCACCTCAAATTCACCCCTCCACTTT.

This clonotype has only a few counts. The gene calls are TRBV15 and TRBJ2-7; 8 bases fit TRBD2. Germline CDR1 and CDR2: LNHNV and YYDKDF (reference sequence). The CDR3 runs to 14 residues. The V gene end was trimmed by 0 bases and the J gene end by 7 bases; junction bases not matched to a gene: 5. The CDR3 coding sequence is TGTGCCACCAGCAGAGACCGACTAGCGTGGGAGCAGTACTTC. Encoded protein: CATSRDRLAWEQYF.

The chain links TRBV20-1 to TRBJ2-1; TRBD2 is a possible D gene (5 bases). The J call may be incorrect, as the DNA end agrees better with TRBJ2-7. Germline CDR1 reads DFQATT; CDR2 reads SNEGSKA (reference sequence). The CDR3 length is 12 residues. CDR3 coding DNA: TGCAGTGCGGCGGGCTCCTACAATGAGCAGTACTTC. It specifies CSAAGSYNEQYF.

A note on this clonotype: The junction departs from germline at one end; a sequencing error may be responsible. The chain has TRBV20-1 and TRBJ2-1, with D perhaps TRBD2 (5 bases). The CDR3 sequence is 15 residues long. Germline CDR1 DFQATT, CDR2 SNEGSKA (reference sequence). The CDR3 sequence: CSAREGAGRWNEQFF. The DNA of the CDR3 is TGCAGTGCTAGGGAAGGCGCGGGTAGATGGAATGAACAGTTCTTC.

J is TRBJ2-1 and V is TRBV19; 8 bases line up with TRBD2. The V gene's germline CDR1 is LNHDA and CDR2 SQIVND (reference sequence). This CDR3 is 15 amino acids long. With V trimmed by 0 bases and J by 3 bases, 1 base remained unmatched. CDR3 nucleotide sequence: TGTGCCAGTAGTATAGAGCGGGAGGTCTACAATGAGCAGTTCTTC. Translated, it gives CASSIEREVYNEQFF.